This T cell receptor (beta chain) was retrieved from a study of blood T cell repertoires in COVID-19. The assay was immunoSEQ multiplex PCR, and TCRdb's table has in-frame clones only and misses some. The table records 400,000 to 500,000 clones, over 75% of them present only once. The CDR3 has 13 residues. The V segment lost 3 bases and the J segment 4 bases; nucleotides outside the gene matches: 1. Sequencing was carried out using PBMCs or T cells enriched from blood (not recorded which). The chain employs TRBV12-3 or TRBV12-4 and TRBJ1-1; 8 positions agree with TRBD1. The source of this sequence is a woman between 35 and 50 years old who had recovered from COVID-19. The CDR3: CASSFDRGTEAFF. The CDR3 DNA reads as TGTGCCAGCAGTTTCGACAGGGGCACTGAAGCTTTCTTT.